The rows below give T cell receptor beta chains drawn from one sample of a study of cytomegalovirus exposure and HLA in healthy donors. Some clones are missing from TCRdb's copy, which holds only in-frame ones; the method was immunoSEQ multiplex PCR. The sample comprises 150,000 to 200,000 clones, under 90% of which are singletons, and around 4.4% rests with the top ten. The sample consisted of PBMCs. Receptors were obtained from a man aged 18 to 30 in good health and CMV-seropositive. CDR3s include the opening cysteine and the closing phenylalanine or tryptophan. The D gene is left open where the match is weak. Only some rows state a clone size, as once, few, many or a class for expanded clones.

v_gene	j_gene	abundance	d_gene	CDR3aa	CDR3nt
TRBV29-1	TRBJ2-2	NA	TRBD1	CSVLDRGNTGELFF	TGCAGCGTCTTAGACAGGGGCAACACCGGGGAGCTGTTTTTT
TRBV18	TRBJ2-2	NA	TRBD2	CASSITSGSRNTGELFF	TGTGCCAGCTCAATAACTAGCGGGAGTCGGAACACCGGGGAGCTGTTTTTT
TRBV6-5	TRBJ1-1	NA	NA	CASSPGMNTEAFF	TGTGCCAGCAGCCCCGGTATGAACACTGAAGCTTTCTTT
TRBV15	TRBJ1-4	NA	NA	CATSRDPSAGNEKLFF	TGTGCCACCAGCAGAGACCCCAGTGCAGGGAATGAAAAACTGTTTTTT
TRBV5-3	TRBJ2-1	NA	TRBD2	CARSLAVGNHEQFF	TGTGCCAGAAGCCTAGCGGTGGGGAACCATGAGCAGTTCTTC
TRBV11-3	TRBJ2-1	NA	NA	CASSLRRLDYNEQFF	TGTGCCAGCAGCTTACGCCGACTGGACTACAATGAGCAGTTCTTC
TRBV27	TRBJ1-1	NA	TRBD1	CASSLGTVMNTEAFF	TGTGCCAGCAGTTTGGGGACAGTCATGAACACTGAAGCTTTCTTT
TRBV27	TRBJ2-7	NA	NA	CASSRLSSYEQYF	TGTGCCAGCAGCCGCTTGAGCTCCTACGAGCAGTACTTC
TRBV11-1	TRBJ2-5	NA	NA	CASSLDSGTQYF	TGTGCCAGCAGCTTAGACAGCGGGACCCAGTACTTC
TRBV19	TRBJ2-6	NA	NA	CASSEGTSGANVLTF	TGTGCCAGTAGTGAAGGGACATCTGGGGCCAACGTCCTGACTTTC
TRBV11-3	TRBJ2-2	NA	NA	CASSLVGAGGELFF	TGTGCCAGCAGCTTAGTGGGGGCCGGCGGGGAGCTGTTTTTT
TRBV5-4	TRBJ2-7	NA	TRBD1	CASSLGGQGGNYEQYF	TGTGCCAGCAGCTTGGGGGGACAGGGGGGAAACTACGAGCAGTACTTC
TRBV11-2	TRBJ2-2	NA	NA	CASSLDAGVPGELFF	TGTGCCAGCAGCTTAGATGCCGGGGTTCCCGGGGAGCTGTTTTTT
TRBV6-5	TRBJ2-1	NA	TRBD2	CASSYRGGNEQFF	TGTGCCAGCAGTTACCGGGGGGGGAATGAGCAGTTCTTC
TRBV27	TRBJ2-3	NA	TRBD2	CASSTSGGFTDTQYF	TGTGCCAGCAGCACTAGCGGGGGGTTCACAGATACGCAGTATTTT
TRBV28	TRBJ1-2	NA	TRBD1	CASTTIVQDRGRNGYTF	TGTGCCAGCACCACCATAGTACAAGACAGGGGGCGAAATGGCTACACCTTC
TRBV7-9	TRBJ1-5	NA	NA	CASGGPGGNQPQHF	TGTGCCAGCGGTGGTCCGGGGGGCAATCAGCCCCAGCATTTT
TRBV10-3	TRBJ1-2	few	NA	CAAAKDKGGIGYTF	TGTGCAGCCGCAAAGGACAAAGGGGGTATAGGCTACACCTTC
TRBV4-1	TRBJ2-3	NA	NA	CASSQAPIKQRAVIHTDTQYF	TGCGCCAGCAGCCAAGCTCCTATCAAACAGAGGGCTGTGATTCACACAGATACGCAGTATTTT
TRBV18	TRBJ2-7	NA	TRBD2	CASSPFRGDYEQYF	TGTGCCAGCTCACCCTTCCGGGGGGACTACGAGCAGTACTTC